One and the same sample provided the 26 T cell receptor beta chains below, sequenced in a study of blood T cell repertoires in COVID-19. Profiled with immunoSEQ multiplex PCR; TCRdb holds only in-frame clones, not every one. The data hold over 350,000 clones, with roughly 90% observed a single time. Input material: PBMCs or T cells enriched from blood (not recorded which). Every receptor here comes from a woman in her 30s with acute COVID-19.

The chain is built from TRBV7-8 and TRBJ1-6, with no clear D. In germline, CDR1 is SGHVS, CDR2 FQNEAQ. The CDR3 loop spans 13 amino acids. Trimming removed 1 base from V and 10 bases from J, with 8 bases in between. CDR3 in amino acids: CASSLEQRSPLHF. The CDR3 DNA reads as TGTGCCAGCAGCTTAGAACAGAGATCACCCCTCCACTTT.

This clone has just a few counts. The chain couples TRBV7-8 to TRBJ1-5, with a weak D call TRBD1 (5 bases). Germline-derived CDR1 and CDR2 are SGHVS and FQNEAQ. Trimming left V 3 bases short and J 0 bases short, with 9 bases between. CDR3 length: 15 residues. CDR3 nucleotides: TGTGCCAGCAGCTTGAGACAGAATAGCAATCAGCCCCAGCATTTT. Protein: CASSLRQNSNQPQHF.

Here the CDR3 reads CAISDTGQYNSPLHF. The CDR3 DNA is TGTGCCATCAGTGATACGGGACAGTATAATTCACCCCTCCACTTT. The gene calls are TRBV10-3 and TRBJ1-6; the match to TRBD1 covers 7 bases. Germline V gives CDR1 ENHRY, CDR2 SYGVKD. J was trimmed by 4 bases and V by 3 bases; bases with no gene match: 3. The CDR3 runs to 15 residues.

This clone occurred a few times. The chain joins TRBV28 to TRBJ2-7; tentatively, D is TRBD2 (5 bases). V dropped 4 bases and J dropped 3 bases, with 10 bases sitting between them. The CDR3 is made up of 13 amino acids. In germline, CDR1 is MDHEN, CDR2 SYDVKM. The CDR3 loop is CASSSGIHYEQYF. The CDR3 region has the DNA TGTGCCAGCAGTTCCGGGATTCACTACGAGCAGTACTTC.

The V gene is TRBV18, the J gene TRBJ1-1; tentative D call: TRBD1 (5 bases). The CDR3 sequence is 19 residues long. CDR1 and CDR2 from the germline V gene are KGHSH and LQKENI. The V end lost 5 bases, the J end lost 0 bases, and 25 bases lay between the germline ends. CDR3 DNA: TGTGCCAGCTCAACCGACGTTTGGGGTGGGGGAGGCTTGAACACTGAAGCTTTCTTT. Its translation: CASSTDVWGGGGLNTEAFF.

The CDR3 sequence is CATSDLSRDRESYEQYF. The CDR3 DNA is TGTGCCACCAGTGACCTATCAAGGGACAGGGAGTCCTACGAGCAGTACTTC. This chain joins TRBV24-1 and TRBJ2-7; 9 bases are a match to TRBD1. The CDR3 spans 17 residues. Germline V gene sequence: CDR1 KGHDR, CDR2 SFDVKD. With 4 bases clipped from V and 1 base from J, the junction kept 10 bases outside the gene matches.

The CDR3 sequence is CATSDFRQKDEKLFF. The CDR3 DNA follows: TGTGCCACCAGTGATTTCAGGCAGAAGGATGAAAAACTGTTTTTT. V and J are TRBV24-1 and TRBJ1-4; D not resolved. CDR3 length: 15 residues. V shed 1 base and J shed 6 bases, with 11 bases lying between them. The V gene's germline CDR1 is KGHDR and CDR2 SFDVKD.

Only a few counts were recorded for this clone. The chain couples TRBV5-8 to TRBJ2-7, with TRBD1 matching over 8 bases. Unmatched junction bases numbered 7, after V lost 5 bases and J lost 6 bases. This CDR3 has 13 residues. The germline gives CDR1 SGHTS, CDR2 YDEGEE. The CDR3 is CASRPTGGPEQYF. CDR3 DNA: TGTGCCAGCAGACCTACAGGGGGTCCCGAGCAGTACTTC. The full variable domain, in which reference TRBV5-8 and TRBJ2-7 provide the parts outside the CDR3, is EAGVTQSPTHLIKTRGQQATLRCSPISGHTSVYWYQQALGLGLQFLLWYDEGEERNRGNFPPRFSGRQFPNYSSELNVNALELEDSALYLCASRPTGGPEQYFGPGTRLTVT.

V gene TRBV12-3 or TRBV12-4 combines with J gene TRBJ2-3; D possibly corresponds to TRBD2 (5 bases). The CDR3 totals 12 residues. The V end was cut by 3 bases, the J end by 4 bases, with 5 bases between. CDR3 sequence reads: CASSLRADTQYF. CDR3 nucleotides: TGTGCCAGCAGTTTGAGGGCAGATACGCAGTATTTT.

The chain joins TRBV7-3 to TRBJ2-2; 10 bases fit TRBD2. Germline V gene sequence: CDR1 SGHTA, CDR2 FQGTGA. The CDR3 contains 17 residues. V lost 2 bases, J lost 7 bases, and 10 bases stayed unmatched. DNA of the CDR3: TGTGCCAGCAGCTTATGGTCTAGCGGGGGACGTGGCGGGGAGCTGTTTTTT. It encodes CASSLWSSGGRGGELFF.

This chain connects TRBV2 to TRBJ2-3, with D maybe TRBD1 (5 bases). Germline-derived CDR1 and CDR2 are SNHLY and FYNNEI. V was pared by 3 bases and J by 8 bases, with 12 bases between. CDR3 length equals 13 residues. The CDR3 nucleotides are TGTGCCAGCAGTGATGCAGGGCGAGGTACGCAGTATTTT. Its translation is CASSDAGRGTQYF.

In this sample, this clone turned up a few times. The chain uses TRBV3-1 (or the pseudogene TRBV3-2) and TRBJ1-1; D is possibly TRBD1 (6 bases). Germline-derived CDR1 and CDR2 are LGHDT and YNNKEL (reference sequence). Trimming took 4 bases from V and 7 from J, leaving 19 bases between them. The CDR3 contains 15 residues. The CDR3 DNA reads TGTGCCAGCAGCCGTCACAGGGTTAGAACAATTGAAGCTTTCTTT. As protein: CASSRHRVRTIEAFF.

Regarding this clone: One end of the junction is discordant with germline, which a read error may explain. V usage is TRBV2 and J usage is TRBJ1-2; 7 positions match TRBD1. The length of the CDR3 is 14 residues. CDR1 is SNHLY and CDR2 is FYNNEI in the germline V gene. The CDR3 spells CASREEGAPYGYTF. The CDR3 DNA follows: TGTGCCAGCAGAGAAGAGGGGGCTCCCTATGGCTACACCTTC.

The J gene is TRBJ2-7, the V gene TRBV19, with 7 bases fitting TRBD1. Germline-derived CDR1 and CDR2 are LNHDA and SQIVND (reference sequence). The CDR3 has 16 residues. The ends lost 1 base at V and 2 bases at J; junction bases unmatched: 8. CDR3 loop: CASSIGQGTVAYEQYF. The CDR3 bases are TGTGCCAGTAGTATAGGACAGGGTACGGTCGCCTACGAGCAGTACTTC.

This chain connects TRBV5-5 to TRBJ2-3; a weak D match, TRBD2 (5 bases). The germline V gene has CDR1 SGHKS and CDR2 YYEKEE (reference sequence). Trimming pared 2 bases from V and 6 bases from J, leaving 10 bases between. This CDR3 has 13 amino acids. The CDR3 protein is CASSFPGSDTQYF. CDR3 coding DNA: TGTGCCAGCAGCTTCCCGGGATCGGATACGCAGTATTTT.

V usage is TRBV29-1 and J usage is TRBJ2-7, with a tentative D call TRBD2 (5 bases). CDR1 SQVTM and CDR2 ANQGSEA come from the germline V gene. The CDR3 is 14 amino acids. Trimming shortened V by 4 bases and J by 0 bases, and 13 bases separated the two germline ends. CDR3 loop: CSVVGGLSSYEQYF. The CDR3 DNA is TGCAGCGTTGTGGGCGGGTTGAGCTCCTACGAGCAGTACTTC.

This clone has just one count. This chain links TRBV5-4 with TRBJ2-2, with D possibly being TRBD1 (6 bases). V was clipped by 0 bases and J by 7 bases, with 13 bases between them. The CDR3 contains 15 residues. Germline V gives CDR1 SGHNT, CDR2 YYREEE (reference sequence). CDR3: CASSLGGRGSGELFF. The CDR3, as DNA: TGTGCCAGCAGCTTGGGGGGCAGGGGTAGCGGGGAGCTGTTTTTT.

As DNA, the CDR3 is TGCAGTGCTAGTTATGGCAGTTACACCGGGGAGCTGTTTTTT. Protein: CSASYGSYTGELFF. The genes are TRBV20-1 and TRBJ2-2; the D is unclear. This CDR3 is 14 amino acids long. Germline V lookup: CDR1 DFQATT, CDR2 SNEGSKA (reference sequence). V was clipped by 3 bases and J by 3 bases, with 11 bases between them.

This chain joins TRBV5-4 and TRBJ1-2; perhaps TRBD1 as D (5 bases). Trimming removed 0 bases from V and 4 bases from J, with 16 bases in between. Germline-derived CDR1 and CDR2 are SGHNT and YYREEE (reference sequence). The CDR3 runs to 16 residues. The CDR3 protein is CASSLASGRAGYGYTF. The CDR3 DNA follows: TGTGCCAGCAGCTTGGCGTCCGGCAGGGCCGGCTATGGCTACACCTTC.

This clone appeared a few times. The chain is built from TRBV5-1 and TRBJ1-6; D is unresolved. With 4 bases removed from V and 9 bases from J, the gap between germline ends came to 11 bases. Germline V gene data show CDR1 as SGHRS and CDR2 as YFSETQ. The CDR3 length is 13 residues. CDR3 bases: TGCGCCAGCAGCCGTGCTCCGGGTTCACCCCTCCACTTT. Amino acid sequence: CASSRAPGSPLHF.

The chain combines TRBV6-4 with TRBJ2-1; 9 nucleotides match TRBD2. V trimming: 5 bases; J trimming: 4 bases; junction bases outside the gene matches: 9. Germline V gives CDR1 MRHNA, CDR2 SNTAGT. The CDR3 extends over 16 amino acids. The CDR3 nucleotides read TGTGCCAGCAGTCCCATATCTAGCGGGGCTTACAATGAGCAGTTCTTC. Translating it yields CASSPISSGAYNEQFF.

The chain uses TRBV7-8 and TRBJ2-7, with 7 bases aligning to TRBD1. The junction had 7 bases not matched to a gene; V was cut back by 5 bases and J by 12 bases. Germline loops: CDR1 SGHVS, CDR2 FQNEAQ. This CDR3 has 11 amino acids. In DNA form, the CDR3 reads TGTGCCAGCAGCCTTGGGACAGATACGTACTTC. This encodes CASSLGTDTYF.

The chain links TRBV6-5 to TRBJ1-2; D possibly corresponds to TRBD1 (6 bases). The CDR3 covers 11 residues. Germline values: CDR1 MNHEY, CDR2 SVGAGI. The V and J ends lost 5 bases and 8 bases respectively, with 9 bases between them. CDR3 nucleotides: TGTGCCAGCAGTATTCAGGGGGGCTACACCTTC. This encodes CASSIQGGYTF.

The J gene is TRBJ2-1, the V gene TRBV18, with 7 bases fitting TRBD2. V dropped 3 bases and J dropped 1; count of bases not matched to a gene: 3. Germline CDR1 and CDR2: KGHSH and LQKENI. The CDR3 extends over 15 amino acids. CDR3 sequence reads: CASSPSGGSYNEQFF. CDR3 bases: TGTGCCAGCTCACCTTCCGGGGGGTCCTACAATGAGCAGTTCTTC.

The chain recombines TRBV28 with TRBJ1-4; 10 nucleotides agree with TRBD1. The CDR3 is 15 residues long. The germline CDR1 and CDR2 sequences are MDHEN and SYDVKM. With 6 bases clipped from V and 4 bases from J, the junction kept 5 bases outside the gene matches. This chain's CDR3 is CASRERDRGNEKLFF. The CDR3, as DNA: TGTGCCAGCAGGGAACGGGACAGGGGTAATGAAAAACTGTTTTTT. Full variable domain (remainder filled in from reference TRBV28 and TRBJ1-4): DVKVTQSSRYLVKRTGEKVFLECVQDMDHENMFWYRQDPGLGLRLIYFSYDVKMKEKGDIPEGYSVSREKKERFSLILESASTNQTSMYLCASRERDRGNEKLFFGSGTQLSVL.

The V call is TRBV19, the J call TRBJ1-4; 9 bases match TRBD1. The CDR3 has 14 amino acids. Germline V gene sequence: CDR1 LNHDA, CDR2 SQIVND (reference sequence). The CDR3 sequence: CATSWGQGSEKLFF. The CDR3 nucleotides are TGTGCGACGAGTTGGGGACAGGGATCCGAAAAACTGTTTTTT.